This T cell receptor beta chain came from a study of PD-1 blockade in classical Hodgkin lymphoma (dated by TCRdb to 2020 to 2021). Describing the broader study: Nivolumab dosing was 3 mg/kg intravenously every 2 weeks, continuing until either disease progression or unacceptable toxicity. A peripheral blood immune signature of response to PD-1 blockade in classical Hodgkin lymphoma was defined using TCR beta sequencing and CyTOF.

Notes on this clone: The antigen this receptor binds is unknown. No base quality values were provided; no much bigger clone lies one nucleotide off. This sample also contains other DNA sequences that code for the same CDR3.

Genomic DNA was extracted with the Qiagen DNeasy kit from unsorted PBMCs and from negatively selected CD4+ and CD8+ fractions. TCR beta CDR3 regions were amplified by immunoSEQ multiplex PCR using primers annealing to V and J segments. A synthetic immune receptor repertoire was used to minimize amplification bias, and any remaining bias was removed computationally after sequencing. The paper's processing steps were these. Repertoire diversity was quantified as the Shannon entropy index using custom Python scripts. Unsorted, CD4+ and CD8+ repertoires were analyzed separately, except for combined analyses in which CD4+ and CD8+ sequences were merged in silico. Clonal expansion was defined as a frequency increase of at least 2-fold after treatment compared with C1D1, and clones undetected at baseline were assigned a pseudocount of 0.5. Singleton clones were defined as clones with 0 or 1 copy at C1D1, and non-singleton clones were defined as clones with 2 or more copies. Clones expanded in unsorted samples were labelled as CD4+, CD8+ or unknown by matching protein sequences in sorted samples from the same patient. Wilcoxon tests were applied to paired samples to test diversity changes from C1D1 to C4D1. TCRdb holds this immuneACCESS table with in-frame rearrangements only. Some clones are missing; in checked studies, unresolved V genes explain under half, and the rest has no known cause. The V and J calls and clone size are taken from that table; D and trimming were inferred from the DNA. Across this sample there are tens of thousands of clones, with 85% seen only once. The biggest ten clones account for about 2.4% of the sample.

Findings and caveats that apply to the study as a whole: Diversity was lower in patients who began nivolumab less than 1 year after ASCT, so these patients were left out of later analyses to avoid confounding by immune reconstitution. By C4D1, a significant rise was seen in CD4+ TCR diversity but not in CD8+ TCR diversity (p=0.0027 vs p=0.16), and the rise was most apparent among complete responders (p=0.02). Trial patients achieving complete response had baseline diversity similar to newly diagnosed patients, whereas partial responders and progressors had significantly lower diversity. Baseline TCR diversity was reported to be lower in newly diagnosed patients than in healthy donors, and even lower in relapsed/refractory patients. Only a single clinical trial cohort was studied, and what caused the repertoire differences, possibly disease activity or prior therapy, remained undefined.

Per the publication, the time point label means: cycle 4 day 1 (C4D1), after 5 to 7 weeks of nivolumab. Every trial patient had relapsed following autologous stem cell transplantation, and prior brentuximab vedotin exposure was what differed among cohorts A, B and C. A Miltenyi CD4+ T cell isolation kit was used for magnetic negative selection to purify CD4+ T cells from thawed PBMCs. A total of about 51 patients with relapsed/refractory classical Hodgkin lymphoma made up the trial cohort, and each patient's best overall response was complete response, partial response or progressive disease. In the multi-cohort phase II CheckMate 205 trial, trial patients received single-agent nivolumab. An independent review committee assessed best overall response using the 2007 International Working Group response criteria. Trial PBMCs were collected immediately before nivolumab initiation (C1D1) and during therapy at cycle 2 day 1 and cycle 4 day 1. Peripheral blood was collected in 8 mL Vacutainer Cell Preparation Tubes, from which PBMCs were isolated by centrifugation and then cryopreserved. Purified CD4+ and CD8+ fractions were prepared only for cases with an additional available PBMC sample. Magnetically labelled cells were depleted on LS columns in a quadroMACS separator, and the flow-through was collected as the purified fraction.

The sequenced sample was CD4+ T cells from blood, obtained before the fourth cycle of nivolumab. The clonotype comes from a human donor with classical Hodgkin lymphoma.

The DNA sequence is as follows: TGCGCCAGCAGCCAAGAGCGGCGGAGGGAAGCTTTCTTT. This sequence encodes CASSQERRREAFF. The rearranged chain carries TRBV4-1 and TRBJ1-1, with the D gene call left open. The CDR3 measures 13 amino acids from cysteine to phenylalanine. The entry retains the CDR3 DNA only, 39 bases that are in frame from base 1. Via the germline V gene, CDR1 is MGHRA and CDR2 YSYEKL. V sheds 0 bases and J sheds 8 bases, leaving 10 bases between their ends.